Given below is one T cell receptor (beta chain) in context. Its target is not known. The treatment was: roughly 18 received Ad26.COV2.S at low or high dose, single or two shots; five or six received placebo; per-sample allocation not given. Sampling occurred on day 63 after the first vaccine or placebo injection. Produced via immunoSEQ multiplex PCR; TCRdb's table is partial and in-frame only. The sample lists a few hundred thousand clones, 88% occurring once. This specimen belongs to a study of Ad26.COV2.S vaccination and SARS-CoV-2 variants. Study context: A COV1001 Ad26.COV2.S trial-arm participant provided the sample. Once or twice, 56 days apart, Ad26.COV2.S was delivered intramuscularly. Study outcomes and limitations: Spike-specific TCR breadth in vaccine recipients exceeded that seen in placebo recipients.

Germline loops: CDR1 SGHNT, CDR2 YYREEE (reference sequence). The CDR3 loop spans 12 amino acids. Trimming shortened V by 5 bases and J by 4 bases, and 9 bases separated the two germline ends. The source of this sequence is a person between 18 and 65 years old who received the Ad26.COV2.S COVID-19 vaccine or a placebo. This rearrangement joins TRBV5-4 to TRBJ1-2; D uncertain. The sample consisted of peripheral blood, taken in a trial of Ad26.COV2.S vaccine versus placebo. The CDR3 DNA follows: TGTGCCAGCAGACCGGACTCCTATGGCTACACCTTC. Translating it yields CASRPDSYGYTF.